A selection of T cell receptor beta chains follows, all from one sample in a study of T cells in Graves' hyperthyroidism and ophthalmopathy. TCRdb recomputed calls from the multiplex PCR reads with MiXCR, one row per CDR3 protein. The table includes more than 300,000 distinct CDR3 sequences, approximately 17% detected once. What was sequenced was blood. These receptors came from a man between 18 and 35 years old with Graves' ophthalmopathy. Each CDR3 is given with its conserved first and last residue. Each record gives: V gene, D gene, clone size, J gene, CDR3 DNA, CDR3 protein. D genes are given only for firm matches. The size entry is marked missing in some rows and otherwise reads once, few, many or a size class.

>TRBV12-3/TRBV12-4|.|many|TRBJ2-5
TGTGCCAGCAGCTTTCTGCGCCAAGAGACCCAGTACTTC
CASSFLRQETQYF
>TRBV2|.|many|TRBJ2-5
TGTGCCAGCAGTGAGGGGGGGACCCAGTACTTC
CASSEGGTQYF
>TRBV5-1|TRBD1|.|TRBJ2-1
TGCGCCAGCAGCTTGGCCCGAGACAGGGGGCGGAATGAGCAGTTCTTC
CASSLARDRGRNEQFF
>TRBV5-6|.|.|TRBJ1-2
TGTGCCAGCAGCCCGAACCGTCAATATGGCTACACCTTC
CASSPNRQYGYTF
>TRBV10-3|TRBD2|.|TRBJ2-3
TGTGCCATCAGTGGGACTAGCTGGAGTGAGGCAGATACGCAGTATTTT
CAISGTSWSEADTQYF
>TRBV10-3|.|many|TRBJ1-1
TGTGCCATCAGTGACGGAACCCTTGGAAGTAACACTGAAGCTTTCTTT
CAISDGTLGSNTEAFF
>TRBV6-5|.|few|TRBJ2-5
TGTGCCAGCAGTTACGCTCTTTCAGGGCCTATGCAGGAGACCCAGTACTTC
CASSYALSGPMQETQYF
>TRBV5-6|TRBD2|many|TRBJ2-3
TGTGCCAGCAGCACCAGCGGGGAAAGCACAGATACGCAGTATTTT
CASSTSGESTDTQYF
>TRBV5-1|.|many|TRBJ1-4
TGCGCCAGCAGCTTGGTAGGAGGGGATGAAAAACTGTTTTTT
CASSLVGGDEKLFF
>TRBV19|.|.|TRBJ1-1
TGTGCCAGTAGTACTCAGGGGAGGAAGAACACTGAAGCTTTCTTT
CASSTQGRKNTEAFF
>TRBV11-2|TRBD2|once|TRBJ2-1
TGTGCCAGCAGCCTCGGGACTAGCGGGGGCGGGCAGTTCTTC
CASSLGTSGGGQFF
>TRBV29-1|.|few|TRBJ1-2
TGCAGCACACTTGAAGGCTACACCTTC
CSTLEGYTF
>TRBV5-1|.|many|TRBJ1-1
TGCGCCAGCAGCTTGGCCGGATCCAACACTGAAGCTTTCTTT
CASSLAGSNTEAFF
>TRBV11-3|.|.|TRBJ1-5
TGTGCCAGCAGCTTTGGGGGGCAGAAACCCAATCAGCCCCAGCATTTT
CASSFGGQKPNQPQHF
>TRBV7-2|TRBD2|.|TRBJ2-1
TGTGCCAGCCGGACTAGCGGCTACAATGAGCAGTTCTTC
CASRTSGYNEQFF
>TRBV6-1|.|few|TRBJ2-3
TGTGCCAGCAGTGAAGTCGGGTTACGGGGTGGGGTGGGCACAGATACGCAGTATTTT
CASSEVGLRGGVGTDTQYF
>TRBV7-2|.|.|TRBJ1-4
TGTGCCAGCGGTACGAGGTCTTGGGAAAAACTGTTTTTT
CASGTRSWEKLFF
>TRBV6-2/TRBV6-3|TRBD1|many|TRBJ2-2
TGTGCCAGCAGTTGGGACAGGGGAGACACCGGGGAGCTGTTTTTT
CASSWDRGDTGELFF
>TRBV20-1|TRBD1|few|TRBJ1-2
TGCAGTGCTAGACAGGGGGCACTAGGTGGCTACACCTTC
CSARQGALGGYTF
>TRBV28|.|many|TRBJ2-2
TGTGCCAGCAGTTTATCGTGGGAGCTGTTTTTT
CASSLSWELFF
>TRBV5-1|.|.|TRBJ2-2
TGCGCCAGCAGCTTGCCGGGCACCGGGGAGCTGTTTTTT
CASSLPGTGELFF
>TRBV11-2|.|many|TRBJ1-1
TGTGCCAGCAGGGAAAACAGGGCCATGAACACTGAAGCTTTCTTT
CASRENRAMNTEAFF
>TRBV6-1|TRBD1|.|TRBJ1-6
TGTGCCAGCAGTATTACAGGGGGATCCGACATATCGAATTCACCCCTCCACTTT
CASSITGGSDISNSPLHF
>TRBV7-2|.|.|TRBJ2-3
TGTGCCAGCAGCTTAGGATGGGAAGATACGCAGTATTTT
CASSLGWEDTQYF
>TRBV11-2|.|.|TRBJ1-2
TGTGCCAGCAGCCCCGGGACGGGAGCTAACCATGGCTACACCTTC
CASSPGTGANHGYTF
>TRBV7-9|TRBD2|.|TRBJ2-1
TGTGCCAGCAGTCGGGACTCTAGCGGGGGGCGTACCGACAATGAGCAGTTCTTC
CASSRDSSGGRTDNEQFF
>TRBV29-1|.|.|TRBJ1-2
TGCAGCGTTGAATACGGGGGCGAAGGGTATGGCTACACCTTC
CSVEYGGEGYGYTF
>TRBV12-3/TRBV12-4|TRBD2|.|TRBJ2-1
TGTGCCAGCAGCCCGCCGGGGAGCGGGAGATGGAATGAGCAGTTCTTC
CASSPPGSGRWNEQFF
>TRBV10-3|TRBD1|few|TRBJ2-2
TGTGCCACCACGACAGGGCTGAAAGACGCCGGGGAGCTGTTTTTT
CATTTGLKDAGELFF
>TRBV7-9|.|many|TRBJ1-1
TGTGCCAGCAGCTTAGATGTAGGGTCGAACACTGAAGCTTTCTTT
CASSLDVGSNTEAFF
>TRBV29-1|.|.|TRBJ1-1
TGCAGCGTTGACAGGGCTGATGCTGAAGCTTTCTTT
CSVDRADAEAFF
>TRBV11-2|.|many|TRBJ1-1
TGTGCCAGCAACCTCGGGTCGAACACTGAAGCTTTCTTT
CASNLGSNTEAFF
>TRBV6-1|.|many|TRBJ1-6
TGTGCCAGCAGTGAAGCGCGGACAGCATATAATTCACCCCTCCACTTT
CASSEARTAYNSPLHF
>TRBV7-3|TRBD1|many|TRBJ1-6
TGTGCCAGCAGCCCGGACAGGAATTCACCCCTCCACTTT
CASSPDRNSPLHF
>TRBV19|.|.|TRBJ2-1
TGTGCCAGTAGTATAGATGTCAGATACAATGAGCAGTTCTTC
CASSIDVRYNEQFF
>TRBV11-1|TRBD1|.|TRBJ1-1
TGTGCCAGCCACAGACAGGGGGGATCGAACACTGAAGCTTTCTTT
CASHRQGGSNTEAFF
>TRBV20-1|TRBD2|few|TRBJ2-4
TGCAGTGCTAGAGGAAGGGGAGGGACCAAAAACATTCAGTACTTC
CSARGRGGTKNIQYF
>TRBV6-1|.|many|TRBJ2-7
TGTGCCAGCAGTTACACCGAAACCTACGAGCAGTACTTC
CASSYTETYEQYF
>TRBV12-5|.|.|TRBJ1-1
TGTGCTAGTGGTTTCCACCCAACAGTTAGTGAAGCTTTCTTT
CASGFHPTVSEAFF